This T cell receptor (beta chain) was profiled in a study of shared clonotypes between healthy human individuals. Across the study: Samples came from a couple of female and a few male donors aged 18 to 49.

V trimming: 1 base; J trimming: 5 bases; junction bases outside the gene matches: 19. CDR3 length equals 19 residues. Germline assignment: CDR1 LNHNV and CDR2 YYDKDF (reference sequence). CD45RO-negative, CCR7-positively selected cells formed the naive CD8 fraction, excluding terminally differentiated effector memory CD45RA+ cells. Authors' processing steps: Filtering differed for immunoSEQ, which gave only junction sequences without quality scores. Profiled with immunoSEQ multiplex PCR; TCRdb holds only in-frame clones, not every one. The V and J calls and the clone size are those of that table, but D and trimming were determined from the DNA. The sample carries approximately 650,000 clones, 95% to 96% recorded once.

Sequencing input: naive CD8+ T cells sorted from blood. The origin of this receptor is a woman aged 25 to 39 in good health. V and J are TRBV15 and TRBJ2-7, with 8 bases matching TRBD2. The CDR3 here is CATSRGTTSVDPLDHEQYF. The CDR3 DNA follows: TGTGCCACCAGCAGAGGGACGACTAGCGTGGATCCTCTCGATCACGAGCAGTACTTC.